Sequencing of this T cell receptor (beta chain) was carried out in a study of blood T cell repertoires in COVID-19. Germline V lookup: CDR1 MDHEN, CDR2 SYDVKM. The CDR3 spans 15 residues. V was pared by 3 bases and J by 0 bases, with 9 bases between. Only one count was recorded for this clone. In the authors' workflow: The assay estimated nucleated cells by amplifying reference gene primers. Data came from immunoSEQ multiplex PCR; TCRdb stores just in-frame clones and leaves some out. V and J calls and clone size are given by that table; D and trimming were obtained from the DNA. This table has 400,000 to 450,000 clones, about nine tenths appearing once.

The origin of this receptor is a young woman with active or convalescent COVID-19. V is TRBV28 and J is TRBJ2-4; D possibly corresponds to TRBD1 (5 bases). Sequenced material: peripheral blood. The CDR3 DNA reads TGTGCCAGCAGTTTGGGGCGGTCAGCCAAAAACATTCAGTACTTC. Amino acid sequence: CASSLGRSAKNIQYF.